This T cell receptor (beta chain) was sequenced during a study of control samples from healthy donors and cancer patients. This clone has a single count. V lost 4 bases and J lost 4; bases outside the gene matches: 8. CDR3 length equals 17 residues. From germline, CDR1 is KGHSH and CDR2 LQKENI. Sequencing was performed with immunoSEQ multiplex PCR; in TCRdb, only in-frame clones are kept and a portion is missing. The sample lists some 22,000 clones, approximately 81% seen once, with approximately 25% in the top ten. The genes are TRBV18 and TRBJ2-3, with 13 bases that match TRBD2. Sequenced input: PBMCs. This sequence was found in a man in his sixties with colorectal cancer. The CDR3 loop reads CASSRSTSGGTADTQYF. DNA of the CDR3: TGTGCCAGCTCACGCTCGACTAGCGGGGGGACGGCAGATACGCAGTATTTT.